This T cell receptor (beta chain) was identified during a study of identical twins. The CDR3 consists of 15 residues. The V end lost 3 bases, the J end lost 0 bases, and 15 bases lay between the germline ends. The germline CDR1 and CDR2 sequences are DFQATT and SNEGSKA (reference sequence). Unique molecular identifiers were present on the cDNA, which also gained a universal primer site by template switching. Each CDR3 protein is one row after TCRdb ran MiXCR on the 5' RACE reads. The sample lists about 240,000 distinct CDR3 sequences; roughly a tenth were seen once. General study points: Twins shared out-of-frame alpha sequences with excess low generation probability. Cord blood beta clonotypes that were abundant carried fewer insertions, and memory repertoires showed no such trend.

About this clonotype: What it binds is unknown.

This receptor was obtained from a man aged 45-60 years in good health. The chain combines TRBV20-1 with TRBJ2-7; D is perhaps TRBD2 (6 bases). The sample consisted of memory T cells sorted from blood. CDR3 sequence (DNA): TGCAGTGCTAGGCCGGGGGTCCTTAGCTCCTACGAGCAGTACTTC. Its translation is CSARPGVLSSYEQYF.